This is a list of T cell receptor beta chains from one sample in a study of yellow fever vaccine responses in identical twins. TCRdb passed the RT-PCR reads through MiXCR, listing each CDR3 protein once. This table has 4,500 to 7,000 distinct CDR3 sequences, over 50% appearing once. Sequences were derived from T cells from blood (PBMCs), unsorted or a sorted subset (not recorded which), sampled before or after yellow fever vaccination (not recorded which). These receptors were taken from a woman aged 18-35 years who received the yellow fever vaccine. The CDR3 runs from the conserved cysteine through the conserved F or W. Fields, in order: D gene, clone size, V gene, J gene, CDR3 DNA, CDR3 protein. A D gene is named only where the DNA matches it firmly. Only part of the rows carry a size: once, few, many, or a class if the clone is expanded.

TRBD2	once	TRBV27	TRBJ2-3	TGTGCCAGCAGCTCTAGACTAGCGGGGGAAAGAGATACGCAGTATTTT	CASSSRLAGERDTQYF
TRBD1	NA	TRBV18	TRBJ2-2	TGTGCCAGCTCTCAAGGACAGGGGGGCACCGGGGAGCTGTTTTTT	CASSQGQGGTGELFF
NA	few	TRBV20-1	TRBJ2-4	TGCAGTGCTCATCGCGGGGTAGCCAAAAACATTCAGTACTTC	CSAHRGVAKNIQYF
TRBD1	NA	TRBV4-2	TRBJ2-1	TGTGCCAGCAGCCAAGGGGACAGGGATGAGCAGTTCTTC	CASSQGDRDEQFF
TRBD1	NA	TRBV4-2	TRBJ1-5	TGTGCCAGCAGCCAAGAAAATGCAGGGGGCTCTCAGCCCCAGCATTTT	CASSQENAGGSQPQHF
NA	NA	TRBV29-1	TRBJ2-3	TGCAGCGTTGAAGGGGTAGCGGAGGGTGGAAATACGCAGTATTTT	CSVEGVAEGGNTQYF
NA	NA	TRBV19	TRBJ1-5	TGTGCCACTAAACCGGACAGACGAGCCAAGGGGCCCCAGCATTTT	CATKPDRRAKGPQHF
TRBD2	NA	TRBV4-3	TRBJ2-1	TGCGCCAGCAGCCAAGGGGTAGCGGGTGACTCCTACAATGAGCAGTTCTTC	CASSQGVAGDSYNEQFF
NA	NA	TRBV4-1	TRBJ2-1	TGCGCCAGCAGCCAAGATCGAGGGCCGAGCTCCTACAATGAGCAGTTCTTC	CASSQDRGPSSYNEQFF
NA	NA	TRBV7-2	TRBJ1-2	TGTGCCAGCAGCTTAGGGGTTCGGGGCTACACCTTC	CASSLGVRGYTF
NA	NA	TRBV15	TRBJ2-7	TGTGCCACCAGCAGAGATTGGGCAAGAAGGGACTCCTCCTACGAGCAGTACTTC	CATSRDWARRDSSYEQYF
TRBD1	NA	TRBV20-1	TRBJ2-4	TGCAGTGCTAGAATGGACAGGGGCCAAAACATTCAGTACTTC	CSARMDRGQNIQYF
TRBD2	NA	TRBV15	TRBJ2-7	TGTGCCACCAGCAGAGAAGCGGGGGGGCTCACTGAGCAGTACTTC	CATSREAGGLTEQYF
TRBD1	NA	TRBV6-1	TRBJ2-7	TGTGCCAGCAGCCGACAGGGGCCCCCCTACGAGCAGTACTTC	CASSRQGPPYEQYF
NA	NA	TRBV2	TRBJ1-2	TGTGCCAGCAGTGATACGGGGAACTATGGCTACACCTTC	CASSDTGNYGYTF
NA	NA	TRBV30	TRBJ1-1	TGTGCCTGGAGTCTCAGCAGGGGGAACACTGAAGCTTTCTTT	CAWSLSRGNTEAFF
NA	NA	TRBV27	TRBJ2-7	TGTGCCAGCAGTGCAACTGGGCCCATGTATGAGCAGTACTTC	CASSATGPMYEQYF
TRBD2	NA	TRBV7-3	TRBJ2-7	TGTGCCAGCAGCTTCACTAGCGGTTACGAGCAGTACTTC	CASSFTSGYEQYF
NA	once	TRBV13	TRBJ2-3	TGTGCCAGCAGCCTCAACACAGATACGCAGTATTTT	CASSLNTDTQYF
TRBD1	NA	TRBV30	TRBJ2-7	TGTGCCTGGAGTCCCCCATGGACAGGGGTCTTCCTCGTTCGCGAGCAGTACTTC	CAWSPPWTGVFLVREQYF
NA	once	TRBV23-1	TRBJ2-4	TGCGCCAGCAGCCTTACCCCTCTCAGGGGCAGGAACATTCAGTACTTC	CASSLTPLRGRNIQYF
TRBD2	NA	TRBV5-1	TRBJ2-1	TGCGCCAGCAGCTGGCCCGGGGGGGGTGAGCAGTTCTTC	CASSWPGGGEQFF
TRBD1	NA	TRBV29-1	TRBJ1-3	TGCAGCGTCCACACAGGGGGCTCGGGGGACACCATATATTTT	CSVHTGGSGDTIYF
NA	NA	TRBV20-1	TRBJ2-1	TGCAGTGTCGGTCGGCAGGGACGAAATGAGCAGTTCTTC	CSVGRQGRNEQFF
TRBD2	few	TRBV9	TRBJ2-4	TGTGCCAGCAGCGGGCGGGAGGACAGCCTAGCCAAAAACATTCAGTACTTC	CASSGREDSLAKNIQYF
TRBD1	few	TRBV14	TRBJ2-7	TGTGCCAGCAGCCAGCCCGGGACAGGGCACTACGAGCAGTACTTC	CASSQPGTGHYEQYF
NA	NA	TRBV11-1	TRBJ2-1	TGTGCCAGCAGCTTAGCGAGAGCGGACAATGAGCAGTTCTTC	CASSLARADNEQFF
TRBD2	NA	TRBV11-2	TRBJ2-1	TGTGCCAGCAGCTTATTGGTTAGCGGGAGTGCGAATGAGCAGTTCTTC	CASSLLVSGSANEQFF
NA	few	TRBV29-1	TRBJ1-2	TGCACGGGGGGGGAAAGCTATGGCTACACCTTC	CTGGESYGYTF
TRBD1	NA	TRBV29-1	TRBJ2-3	TGCAGCGTCGGGACAGGGATGGTTGGAGATACGCAGTATTTT	CSVGTGMVGDTQYF
TRBD2	NA	TRBV10-1	TRBJ2-5	TGCGCCAGCAGTGAAGGGAGCGGGAGTAGGGAGACCCAGTACTTC	CASSEGSGSRETQYF
TRBD1	NA	TRBV18	TRBJ1-3	TGTGCCAGCTCACCATTTCGACCGGACAGGACCTCTACTTCTGGAAACACCATATATTTT	CASSPFRPDRTSTSGNTIYF
NA	NA	TRBV28	TRBJ2-3	TGTGCCAGCAGTTTAGGCTATGGCACAGATACGCAGTATTTT	CASSLGYGTDTQYF
NA	NA	TRBV29-1	TRBJ1-2	TGCAGCGTTGAAGATCTCCCGTATGGCTACACCTTC	CSVEDLPYGYTF
TRBD1	NA	TRBV6-5	TRBJ1-5	TGTGCCAGCAGTTGGCCCCGGGACAGGGGAGGTCAGCCCCAGCATTTT	CASSWPRDRGGQPQHF
NA	NA	TRBV7-2	TRBJ2-4	TGTGCCAGCAGCTTAGCGACGAACATTCAGTACTTC	CASSLATNIQYF
NA	few	TRBV29-1	TRBJ2-1	TGCAGCGTTGGAGGGGCTGGGGAGCAGTTCTTC	CSVGGAGEQFF
NA	few	TRBV29-1	TRBJ1-1	TGCAGCGTTGTGGTCCCTGAAGCTTTCTTT	CSVVVPEAFF
TRBD1	once	TRBV11-3	TRBJ2-7	TGTGCCAGCAGCTTCACACAGGGGTACGAGCAGTACTTC	CASSFTQGYEQYF